These T cell receptor beta chains were read from a single sample in a study of glioma-infiltrating T cells. Using its own MiXCR run on the multiplex PCR reads, TCRdb lists one record per CDR3 protein. Of about 110,000 distinct CDR3 sequences listed, 25% to 30% are singletons. The sequencing input was glioma tissue, nonneoplastic brain tissue, or PBMCs (not recorded which). Receptor source: a human donor with low-grade glioma or glioblastoma, undergoing nonglioma brain surgery, or in good health (not recorded which). Both conserved end residues are part of each CDR3. Fields, in order: V gene, D gene, J gene, clone size, CDR3 protein, CDR3 DNA. D genes are given only for firm matches. Not all rows give a size; the values are once, few, many and, for expanded clones, a class.

V gene: TRBV4-1; D gene: NA; J gene: TRBJ1-1; clone size: many; CDR3 protein: CASSQEGRAVLRAFF; CDR3 DNA: TGCGCCAGCAGCCAGGAGGGGCGCGCGGTTCTCCGAGCTTTCTTT
V gene: TRBV4-1; D gene: TRBD1; J gene: TRBJ1-1; clone size: NA; CDR3 protein: CVSSRGGGQGNTEAFF; CDR3 DNA: TGCGTCAGCAGCCGGGGGGGGGGACAGGGTAACACTGAAGCTTTCTTT
V gene: TRBV29-1; D gene: TRBD2; J gene: TRBJ2-7; clone size: many; CDR3 protein: CSVLGSGRRHEQYF; CDR3 DNA: TGCAGCGTTCTCGGGAGCGGGAGGCGCCACGAGCAGTACTTC
V gene: TRBV3-1; D gene: NA; J gene: TRBJ2-1; clone size: NA; CDR3 protein: CASSRERLSGVNEQFF; CDR3 DNA: TGTGCCAGCAGCCGGGAGCGGCTCTCAGGGGTCAATGAGCAGTTCTTC
V gene: TRBV7-2; D gene: NA; J gene: TRBJ2-7; clone size: NA; CDR3 protein: CASSSAGQSYEQYF; CDR3 DNA: TGTGCCAGCAGCTCGGCGGGACAGAGTTACGAGCAGTACTTC
V gene: TRBV27; D gene: NA; J gene: TRBJ2-1; clone size: NA; CDR3 protein: CASSKQGRGCNEQFF; CDR3 DNA: TGTGCCAGCAGTAAACAGGGGCGGGGATGCAATGAGCAGTTCTTC
V gene: TRBV4-2; D gene: NA; J gene: TRBJ2-1; clone size: NA; CDR3 protein: CASSQAGQREKFF; CDR3 DNA: TGTGCTAGCAGCCAAGCTGGCCAGCGCGAGAAGTTCTTC
V gene: TRBV14; D gene: TRBD1; J gene: TRBJ1-2; clone size: many; CDR3 protein: CASSQVRTGIYGYTF; CDR3 DNA: TGTGCCAGCAGCCAAGTTCGGACAGGAATCTATGGCTACACCTTC
V gene: TRBV19; D gene: NA; J gene: TRBJ2-2; clone size: few; CDR3 protein: CASNGQFNTGELFF; CDR3 DNA: TGTGCCAGTAATGGACAATTTAACACCGGGGAGCTGTTTTTT
V gene: TRBV7-2; D gene: NA; J gene: TRBJ1-6; clone size: many; CDR3 protein: CASSPERANNSPLHF; CDR3 DNA: TGTGCCAGCAGCCCTGAAAGGGCAAATAATTCACCCCTCCACTTT
V gene: TRBV3-1; D gene: TRBD1; J gene: TRBJ2-7; clone size: many; CDR3 protein: CASSQRGTVRSHEQYF; CDR3 DNA: TGTGCCAGCAGCCAGAGAGGGACAGTGAGGTCCCACGAGCAGTACTTC
V gene: TRBV7-2; D gene: NA; J gene: TRBJ1-4; clone size: many; CDR3 protein: CASSLNPSNEKLFF; CDR3 DNA: TGTGCCAGCAGCTTAAACCCGTCTAATGAAAAACTGTTTTTT
V gene: TRBV24-1; D gene: TRBD2; J gene: TRBJ2-5; clone size: many; CDR3 protein: CATSDSGTRLQETQYF; CDR3 DNA: TGTGCCACCAGTGACTCCGGGACTAGGCTTCAAGAGACCCAGTACTTC
V gene: TRBV28; D gene: NA; J gene: TRBJ1-2; clone size: NA; CDR3 protein: CASSLRAYTF; CDR3 DNA: TGTGCCAGCAGTTTACGCGCGTACACCTTC
V gene: TRBV7-2; D gene: NA; J gene: TRBJ2-7; clone size: many; CDR3 protein: CASSRPAGEQYF; CDR3 DNA: TGTGCCAGCAGCCGTCCCGCGGGAGAGCAGTACTTC
V gene: TRBV28; D gene: NA; J gene: TRBJ1-4; clone size: many; CDR3 protein: CASSLQSTNEKLFF; CDR3 DNA: TGTGCCAGCAGTCTCCAGTCAACTAATGAAAAACTGTTTTTT
V gene: TRBV28; D gene: TRBD2; J gene: TRBJ2-1; clone size: NA; CDR3 protein: CASSWIAGDNEQFF; CDR3 DNA: TGTGCCAGCTCCTGGATAGCGGGAGACAATGAGCAGTTCTTC
V gene: TRBV7-9; D gene: NA; J gene: TRBJ1-5; clone size: many; CDR3 protein: CASSLSDNNQPQHF; CDR3 DNA: TGTGCCAGCAGCTTAAGTGACAACAATCAGCCCCAGCATTTT
V gene: TRBV12-3/TRBV12-4; D gene: NA; J gene: TRBJ1-5; clone size: many; CDR3 protein: CASSFGGNQPQHF; CDR3 DNA: TGTGCCAGCAGTTTTGGGGGGAATCAGCCCCAGCATTTT
V gene: TRBV27; D gene: NA; J gene: TRBJ2-3; clone size: once; CDR3 protein: CASSFSPTTDTQYF; CDR3 DNA: TGTGCCAGCAGTTTCAGCCCCACCACAGATACGCAGTATTTT
V gene: TRBV29-1; D gene: NA; J gene: TRBJ2-7; clone size: many; CDR3 protein: CSVWAYEQYF; CDR3 DNA: TGCAGCGTTTGGGCCTACGAGCAGTACTTC
V gene: TRBV2; D gene: NA; J gene: TRBJ2-7; clone size: NA; CDR3 protein: CASPRSLGDEQYF; CDR3 DNA: TGTGCCAGCCCCCGGTCCCTGGGGGACGAGCAGTACTTC
V gene: TRBV7-2; D gene: NA; J gene: TRBJ2-7; clone size: many; CDR3 protein: CASSLGTSSSYEQYF; CDR3 DNA: TGTGCCAGCAGCCTTGGGACTTCCTCTTCCTACGAGCAGTACTTC
V gene: TRBV6-2/TRBV6-3; D gene: NA; J gene: TRBJ1-1; clone size: NA; CDR3 protein: CASSTTSGEDTEAFF; CDR3 DNA: TGTGCCAGCAGTACCACTTCGGGGGAGGACACTGAAGCTTTCTTT
V gene: TRBV7-9; D gene: TRBD2; J gene: TRBJ2-5; clone size: many; CDR3 protein: CASSPGTSVQETQYF; CDR3 DNA: TGTGCCAGCAGCCCCGGGACTAGCGTACAAGAGACCCAGTACTTC
V gene: TRBV4-2; D gene: TRBD1; J gene: TRBJ2-7; clone size: NA; CDR3 protein: CASSQAGTATYEQYF; CDR3 DNA: TGTGCCAGCAGCCAAGCCGGGACAGCTACCTACGAGCAGTACTTC
V gene: TRBV4-3; D gene: TRBD1; J gene: TRBJ2-3; clone size: NA; CDR3 protein: CASSAIPGQGTDTQYF; CDR3 DNA: TGCGCCAGCAGCGCGATACCGGGACAGGGAACCGATACGCAGTATTTT
V gene: TRBV28; D gene: NA; J gene: TRBJ2-7; clone size: many; CDR3 protein: CASSLDVLKRTGEQYF; CDR3 DNA: TGTGCCAGCAGTTTGGACGTACTGAAACGGACGGGGGAGCAGTACTTC
V gene: TRBV12-3/TRBV12-4; D gene: NA; J gene: TRBJ2-3; clone size: NA; CDR3 protein: CASSFRGGAGDTQYF; CDR3 DNA: TGTGCCAGCAGTTTCAGGGGGGGGGCCGGAGATACGCAGTATTTT
V gene: TRBV6-5; D gene: TRBD2; J gene: TRBJ2-5; clone size: NA; CDR3 protein: CDSSLGGTKYF; CDR3 DNA: TGTGACAGCAGTTTGGGGGGGACCAAGTACTTC
V gene: TRBV7-2; D gene: NA; J gene: TRBJ2-7; clone size: NA; CDR3 protein: CASSSGRSSYEQYF; CDR3 DNA: TGTGCCAGCAGCTCAGGAAGGAGCTCCTACGAGCAGTACTTC
V gene: TRBV7-9; D gene: NA; J gene: TRBJ2-7; clone size: few; CDR3 protein: CASTQGPGDYEQYF; CDR3 DNA: TGTGCCAGCACCCAGGGGCCGGGAGACTACGAGCAGTACTTC
V gene: TRBV6-2/TRBV6-3; D gene: NA; J gene: TRBJ2-7; clone size: many; CDR3 protein: CASSYEGRISYEQYF; CDR3 DNA: TGTGCCAGCAGTTACGAGGGCCGGATCTCCTACGAGCAGTACTTC
V gene: TRBV6-1; D gene: NA; J gene: TRBJ1-5; clone size: many; CDR3 protein: CASKQWSGEPQHF; CDR3 DNA: TGTGCCAGCAAGCAATGGAGCGGAGAGCCCCAGCATTTT
V gene: TRBV30; D gene: TRBD1; J gene: TRBJ1-3; clone size: NA; CDR3 protein: CARGTGKFTISSGNTIYF; CDR3 DNA: TGTGCCCGAGGGACAGGGAAATTCACGATCTCCTCTGGAAACACCATATATTTT
V gene: TRBV4-1; D gene: TRBD1; J gene: TRBJ2-1; clone size: NA; CDR3 protein: CASSPSWTGENEQFF; CDR3 DNA: TGCGCCAGCAGCCCATCTTGGACAGGGGAGAATGAGCAGTTCTTC